This T cell receptor beta chain originates from a study of cytomegalovirus exposure and HLA in healthy donors. Germline V lookup: CDR1 GTSNPN, CDR2 SVGIG (reference sequence). The CDR3 runs to 13 residues. The V and J ends lost 0 bases and 4 bases respectively, with 9 bases between them. PCR amplification relied on 60 Vbeta primers (plus 13 Jbeta primers). Sequenced by immunoSEQ multiplex PCR; TCRdb stores in-frame clones only, minus some. The table records 140,000 or so clones, around four fifths of them present only once. The V call is TRBV30, the J call TRBJ1-2; TRBD1 might be the D (5 bases). The sample taken for sequencing was PBMCs. The sequence came from a male donor in good health and CMV-seronegative. The CDR3 here is CAWSVRGFYGYTF. In nucleotides, the CDR3 is TGTGCCTGGAGTGTACGGGGGTTCTATGGCTACACCTTC.